This TCR beta chain emerged from a study of regulatory T cells in long-lasting Graves disease. Specified time point: newly diagnosed GD, antithyroid drugs for less than 3 months. PBMC-derived RNA was used for the TCR library. Arm-PCR with iRepertoire HTBI primers amplified the CDR3 regions for these TCR beta libraries. Authors' methods: Samples jointly harbored 60 to 70 TRBV and 15 or so TRBJ segments. Each CDR3 protein gets one entry after TCRdb re-called the multiplex PCR reads with MiXCR. These V and J calls rely on TCRdb rather than the paper's analysis. Of 530,000 or so distinct CDR3 sequences in the sample, 16% were seen once. In addition, the sample was reused for a study of T cells in Graves' hyperthyroidism and ophthalmopathy. Turning to that study: The HTBI primer set served for first-round RT-PCR of the TCR CDR3.

The sequence was collected from a man younger than 30 with Graves disease. The starting material was peripheral blood mononuclear cells (PBMCs), obtained at new diagnosis, from a patient treated with antithyroid drugs.

CDR3 coding DNA: TGCAGTGCTAGAGAGGCGGGGTACCACGAGCAGTACTTC. Protein sequence: CSAREAGYHEQYF. The chain has TRBV20-1 and TRBJ2-7; maybe TRBD2 (6 bases). There are 13 residues in the CDR3. CDR1 is DFQATT and CDR2 is SNEGSKA in the germline V gene (reference sequence). V gave up 0 bases and J gave up 5 bases, with 11 bases separating them.